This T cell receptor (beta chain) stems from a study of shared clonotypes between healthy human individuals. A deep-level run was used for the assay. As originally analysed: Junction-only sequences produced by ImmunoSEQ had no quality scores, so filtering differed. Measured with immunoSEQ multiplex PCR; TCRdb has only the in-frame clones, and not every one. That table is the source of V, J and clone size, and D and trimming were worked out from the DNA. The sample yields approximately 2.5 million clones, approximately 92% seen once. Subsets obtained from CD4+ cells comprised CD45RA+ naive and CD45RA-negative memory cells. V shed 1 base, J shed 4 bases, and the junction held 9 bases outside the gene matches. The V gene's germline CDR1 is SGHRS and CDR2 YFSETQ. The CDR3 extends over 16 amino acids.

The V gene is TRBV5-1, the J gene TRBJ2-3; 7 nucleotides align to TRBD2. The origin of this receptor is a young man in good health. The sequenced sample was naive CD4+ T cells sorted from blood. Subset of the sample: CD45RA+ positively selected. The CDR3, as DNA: TGCGCCAGCAGCTTGAAACCCCTTAGCGGGCCAGATACGCAGTATTTT. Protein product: CASSLKPLSGPDTQYF.